Following are 21 T cell receptor beta chains from one sample sequenced in a study of immunodeficiency. Study-wide findings and caveats: In CD4+ T cells, patient V-J pairing and entropy resembled controls.

No antigen is known for these receptors. Sequencing was performed with immunoSEQ multiplex PCR; in TCRdb, only in-frame clones are kept and a portion is missing. The table records some 2,200 clones, approximately 89% of them present only once. Sample: CD4+ T cells from blood. The source is a young woman with POLD1 deficiency.

The chain employs TRBV6-5 and TRBJ1-5, with D possibly TRBD1 on 6 matching bases. The germline V gene encodes CDR1 MNHEY and CDR2 SVGAGI. Between the trimmed V and J ends, which lost 2 bases and 4 bases, there was a span of 6 bases. CDR3 length: 13 amino acids. The CDR3 loop reads CASSYRGNQPQHF. DNA for the CDR3: TGTGCCAGCAGTTACAGGGGGAATCAGCCCCAGCATTTT.

Only a few counts were recorded for this clone. This chain uses TRBV10-2 with TRBJ1-1; weak D call: TRBD1 (5 bases). Germline-derived CDR1 and CDR2 are WSHSY and SAAADI. The CDR3 loop spans 13 amino acids. With 1 base removed from V and 2 bases from J, the gap between germline ends came to 5 bases. CDR3 protein: CASSEWTNTEAFF. The CDR3 DNA follows: TGCGCCAGCAGTGAGTGGACAAACACTGAAGCTTTCTTT.

This chain joins TRBV19 and TRBJ1-6; a possible D gene is TRBD1 (5 bases). Germline V gene data show CDR1 as LNHDA and CDR2 as SQIVND (reference sequence). This CDR3 is built from 15 residues. Trimming removed 5 bases at V and 6 bases at J, with 14 bases between. CDR3 sequence: CASSGSTGFNSPLHF. Here the CDR3 DNA reads TGTGCCAGTAGTGGCTCCACAGGATTTAATTCACCCCTCCACTTT.

This clone has a single count. The rearrangement joins TRBV5-1 to TRBJ2-5; TRBD2 might be the D (6 bases). The CDR3 covers 12 residues. Germline lookup yields CDR1 SGHRS and CDR2 YFSETQ. Trimming shortened V by 4 bases and J by 10 bases, and 14 bases separated the two germline ends. In DNA form, the CDR3 reads TGCGCCAGCAGCGTCCCGGGACTTTTCCAGTACTTC. This sequence encodes CASSVPGLFQYF.

This clone came up once. The chain combines TRBV30 with TRBJ2-7, with 7 nucleotides matching TRBD1. This CDR3 spans 14 amino acids. Unmatched junction bases numbered 8, after V lost 4 bases and J lost 2 bases. Germline CDR1 reads GTSNPN; CDR2 reads SVGIG (reference sequence). The CDR3 bases are TGTGCCTGGACTCGCCCCGGGACAGCCTACGAGCAGTACTTC. Translating gives CAWTRPGTAYEQYF.

V gene TRBV12-3 or TRBV12-4 combines with J gene TRBJ2-7; no reliable D call. Between the trimmed V and J ends, which lost 6 bases and 4 bases, there was a span of 7 bases. The CDR3 consists of 11 residues. CDR3 protein: CASRSRYEQYF. The CDR3 DNA sequence: TGTGCCAGCAGGTCAAGGTACGAGCAGTACTTC.

The chain joins TRBV5-4 to TRBJ2-1; TRBD2 matches at 12 bases. Trimming took 4 bases from V and 7 from J; bases not matched to a gene: 3. Germline CDR1 reads SGHNT; CDR2 reads YYREEE (reference sequence). The CDR3 has 14 amino acids. The CDR3 DNA reads as TGTGCCAGCAGCCTAGCGGGAGGGTGGAATGAGCAGTTCTTC. Translating it yields CASSLAGGWNEQFF.

V usage is TRBV5-1 and J usage is TRBJ2-7; tentatively, D is TRBD2 (5 bases). The ends were cut back, 2 bases at V and 2 bases at J, with 8 bases in the middle. Germline lookup yields CDR1 SGHRS and CDR2 YFSETQ. This CDR3 region has 13 residues. As DNA, the CDR3 is TGCGCCAGCAGCTTAGGGAGTGCCTACGAGCAGTACTTC. Translated, it gives CASSLGSAYEQYF.

This chain uses TRBV7-3 with TRBJ2-3; D remains ambiguous. V was trimmed by 3 bases and J by 2 bases, leaving 9 bases between them. The CDR3 length is 14 residues. The germline CDR1 and CDR2 sequences are SGHTA and FQGTGA. The CDR3 region has the DNA TGTGCCAGCAGCTTCGGCAGGTCCACAGATACGCAGTATTTT. Protein sequence: CASSFGRSTDTQYF.

This clone was picked up one time. V gene TRBV24-1 combines with J gene TRBJ1-2, with TRBD1 as a possible D gene (6 bases). CDR3 size: 12 residues. V lost 9 bases and J 6 bases, leaving 13 bases between the germline ends. Germline-derived CDR1 and CDR2 are KGHDR and SFDVKD. CDR3 region: CATAGDWDGYTF. The DNA of the CDR3 is TGTGCCACCGCAGGGGATTGGGATGGCTACACCTTC.

The chain combines TRBV3-1 (or the pseudogene TRBV3-2) with TRBJ2-2, with 13 bases matching TRBD2. The CDR3 totals 18 residues. Germline V gene data show CDR1 as LGHDT and CDR2 as YNNKEL (reference sequence). V trimming: 4 bases; J trimming: 8 bases; junction bases outside the gene matches: 13. CDR3 DNA: TGTGCCAGCAGCCTGGGACTAGCGGGACCCTCGAGAGGTGGGGAGCTGTTTTTT. Translating gives CASSLGLAGPSRGGELFF.

CDR3 nucleotide sequence: TGTGCTACTTCCGGGACCCACTTTGAATACACCTTC. Residues: CATSGTHFEYTF. The chain joins TRBV6-1 to TRBJ1-2, with D perhaps matching TRBD1 (5 bases). CDR3 length equals 12 residues. Per the germline V gene, CDR1 is MNHNS and CDR2 is SASEGT.

CDR3 bases: TGTGCCAGCAGCTTAATGCACCAAGAGACCCAGTACTTC. This gives the protein CASSLMHQETQYF. The chain is built from TRBV11-3 and TRBJ2-5; D gene uncertain. The CDR3 length is 13 residues. V was shortened by 2 bases and J by 0 bases, with 4 bases between the two germline ends. Germline V lookup: CDR1 SGHNT, CDR2 YENEEA.

This rearrangement joins TRBV30 to TRBJ2-1; D is undetermined. CDR1 and CDR2 (germline): GTSNPN, SVGIG (reference sequence). This CDR3 is built from 11 residues. V shed 5 bases and J shed 6 bases, with 8 bases lying between them. Written as DNA, the CDR3 is TGTGCCTGGGGCCATCCCAATGAGCAGTTCTTC. Its translation: CAWGHPNEQFF.

The CDR3 region is CASSFILSGTDTQYF. Written as DNA, the CDR3 is TGTGCCAGCAGTTTCATCCTTTCCGGCACAGATACGCAGTATTTT. The J gene is TRBJ2-3, the V gene TRBV28; D gene unclear. V was shortened by 3 bases and J by 1 base, with 11 bases between the two germline ends. The CDR3 has 15 residues. The V gene's germline CDR1 is MDHEN and CDR2 SYDVKM.

The chain uses TRBV30 and TRBJ1-1, with 9 nucleotides matching TRBD1. The J segment lost 4 bases and the V segment lost 6 bases, leaving 9 bases of the junction unmatched. This CDR3 has 14 amino acids. Germline values: CDR1 GTSNPN, CDR2 SVGIG (reference sequence). The CDR3 spells CACDRGAVVTEAFF. The CDR3 region has the DNA TGTGCCTGTGACAGGGGGGCCGTGGTCACTGAAGCTTTCTTT.

This chain links TRBV3-1 (or the pseudogene TRBV3-2) with TRBJ2-7; 7 bases are shared with TRBD1. V gave up 4 bases and J gave up 5 bases; unmatched junction bases: 11. The CDR3 covers 15 residues. CDR1 is LGHDT and CDR2 is YNNKEL in the germline V gene (reference sequence). The DNA of the CDR3 is TGTGCCAGCAGCCGTTCGACAGGGAAGTATCACGAGCAGTACTTC. It encodes CASSRSTGKYHEQYF.

This chain links TRBV6-5 with TRBJ2-4, with 9 bases lining up with TRBD1. The CDR3 loop spans 13 amino acids. Germline lookup yields CDR1 MNHEY and CDR2 SVGAGI. V lost 6 bases and J lost 9; bases outside the gene matches: 6. The CDR3 bases are TGTGCCAGCAGCCAAGGACAGGGGATCATTCAGTACTTC. It yields the protein CASSQGQGIIQYF.

This clone was found a few times. The chain has TRBV27 and TRBJ1-5; no definite D call. The CDR3 loop spans 13 amino acids. From germline, CDR1 is MNHEY and CDR2 SMNVEV (reference sequence). V lost 1 base to trimming and J lost 7 bases, with 8 bases between them. CDR3 coding DNA: TGTGCCAGCAGTTTATTGGGTTCCCAGCCCCAGCATTTT. This gives the protein CASSLLGSQPQHF.

This sequence joins TRBV5-1 and TRBJ2-2; 10 positions agree with TRBD2. V was pared by 7 bases and J by 3 bases, with 9 bases of the junction left unmatched. This CDR3 comprises 16 residues. Per germline, CDR1 SGHRS and CDR2 YFSETQ. The CDR3 nucleotides are TGCGCCAGCCTCAGCGGGAGGGCCGAAGACACCGGGGAGCTGTTTTTT. Translating gives CASLSGRAEDTGELFF.

The V call is TRBV19, the J call TRBJ1-2; 8 bases fit TRBD1. Germline V gives CDR1 LNHDA, CDR2 SQIVND (reference sequence). V lost 6 bases to trimming and J lost 2 bases; unmatched junction nucleotides: 5. The CDR3 is 14 amino acids. The CDR3: CASRYRGENYGYTF. The DNA of the CDR3 is TGTGCCAGTAGGTACAGGGGGGAAAACTATGGCTACACCTTC.